Described below is a single T cell receptor (beta chain) sequence and its context. The data were taken from a study of shared clonotypes between healthy human individuals. Only in-frame clones appear in the TCRdb table, and some are missing; sequencing was by immunoSEQ multiplex PCR. There are 550,000 to 600,000 clones in the sample; 95% to 98% occur only once, and around 0.3% lies in the top ten. Naive CD8 cells were CD45RO-negative, positively selected for CCR7, excluding terminally differentiated effector memory CD45RA+ cells. This CDR3 has 14 residues. Germline-derived CDR1 and CDR2 are SQVTM and ANQGSEA. V dropped 6 bases and J dropped 1; count of bases not matched to a gene: 4.

This clonotype was sampled from a man between 25 and 39 years old in good health. Sequencing used naive CD8+ T cells sorted from blood. J is TRBJ2-1 and V is TRBV29-1, with 9 bases that match TRBD2. CDR3 residues: CSVGGLASYNEQFF. In nucleotides, the CDR3 is TGCAGCGTGGGGGGACTAGCATCCTACAATGAGCAGTTCTTC.